What follows is one T cell receptor beta chain and its context. The data were obtained in a study of early T cells in non-severe SARS-CoV-2 infection. Germline V lookup: CDR1 GTSNPN, CDR2 SVGIG (reference sequence). V was pared by 2 bases and J by 6 bases, with 14 bases of the junction left unmatched. The CDR3 spans 16 residues. TCRdb passed the 5' RACE reads through MiXCR, listing each CDR3 protein once. The data hold approximately 68,000 distinct CDR3 sequences, with roughly 9.1% observed a single time. The TCR originated in an adult who was a healthcare worker with PCR-confirmed SARS-CoV-2 infection or an uninfected control (not recorded which). Sequencing used whole blood, obtained at baseline. V gene TRBV30 combines with J gene TRBJ1-1, with TRBD1 matching 8 bases. The CDR3 DNA is TGTGCCTGGAGTAAGGGACAGGCAAAAGTAGGGTCTGAAGCTTTCTTT. It translates to CAWSKGQAKVGSEAFF.